This TCR beta chain was sequenced during a study of T cell changes during pregnancy in multiple sclerosis. Assay used: immunoSEQ multiplex PCR; TCRdb lists only in-frame clones, some missing. The sample has around 80,000 clones, 94% seen once. Germline V gives CDR1 SGHVS, CDR2 FNYEAQ. The CDR3 has 15 amino acids. The V and J ends lost 3 bases and 7 bases, in that order; junction bases with no gene match: 7. There are a few counts of this clone. The sample here was peripheral blood, taken in the second trimester of pregnancy. The receptor's source is a female donor in good health, enrolled as a control in a pregnancy study. The J gene is TRBJ2-2, the V gene TRBV7-6; TRBD1 agrees at 8 bases. CDR3 sequence: CASSFGTGRSGELFF. The CDR3 DNA reads TGTGCCAGCAGCTTTGGGACAGGCCGGAGCGGGGAGCTGTTTTTT.